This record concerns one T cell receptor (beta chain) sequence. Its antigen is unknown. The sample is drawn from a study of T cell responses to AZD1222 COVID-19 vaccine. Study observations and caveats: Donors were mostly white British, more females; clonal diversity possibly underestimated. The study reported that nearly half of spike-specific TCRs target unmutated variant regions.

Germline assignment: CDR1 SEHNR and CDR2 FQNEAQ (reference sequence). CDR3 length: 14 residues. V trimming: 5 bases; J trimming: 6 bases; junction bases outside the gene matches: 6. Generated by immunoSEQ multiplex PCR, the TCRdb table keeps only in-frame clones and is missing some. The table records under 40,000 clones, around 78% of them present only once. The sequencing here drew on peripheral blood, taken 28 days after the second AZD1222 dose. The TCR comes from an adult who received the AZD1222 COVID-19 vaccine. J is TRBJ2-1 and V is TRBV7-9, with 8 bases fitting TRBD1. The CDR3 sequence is CASSPWTGSNEQFF. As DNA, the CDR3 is TGTGCCAGCAGCCCCTGGACAGGGAGCAATGAGCAGTTCTTC.